The next 11 T cell receptor beta chains were all read from a single sample in a study of Ad26.COV2.S vaccination and SARS-CoV-2 variants (dated by TCRdb to the early 2020s). Per the publication, the treatment or condition label means: around 19 received Ad26.COV2.S at low or high dose, single or two shots; about 5 received placebo; per-sample allocation not given. For vaccine and placebo recipients, the sequenced repertoires came from samples collected on day 63 after the first injection. Libraries were built with the immunoSEQ multiplex PCR assay. Entries here come from immuneACCESS through TCRdb and include only in-frame sequences with V and J called. Some clones fail to appear in such tables; in the studies checked, an unresolved V gene covers under half of the shortfall, and the cause of the remainder is unknown. The sample profile shows hundreds of thousands of clones; 70% to 90% of them were found once. Around 10% of the sample is taken by the ten largest.

This specimen consisted of peripheral blood, obtained in a trial of Ad26.COV2.S vaccine versus placebo. The receptors stem from a person aged 18 to 65 who received the Ad26.COV2.S COVID-19 vaccine or a placebo.

This clone was observed a few times. CDR3 residues: CASSSDGLLEKLFF. As DNA, the CDR3 is TGTGCCAGCAGCTCCGATGGCCTACTTGAAAAACTGTTTTTT. V is TRBV28 and J is TRBJ1-4; D uncertain. Germline CDR1 MDHEN, CDR2 SYDVKM. This CDR3 spans 14 amino acids. Trimming took off 6 bases at V and 7 bases at J, with 15 bases between the two ends.

This chain uses TRBV30 with TRBJ2-7; 9 positions agree with TRBD1. Germline V gives CDR1 GTSNPN, CDR2 SVGIG (reference sequence). This CDR3 contains 15 residues. V lost 0 bases to trimming and J lost 7 bases; unmatched junction nucleotides: 10. The CDR3 loop is CAWSVGGQGLREQYF. The CDR3 DNA sequence: TGTGCCTGGAGTGTAGGGGGACAGGGCCTTCGTGAGCAGTACTTC.

This CDR3 is CATLGTGVYEQFF. CDR3 in DNA: TGTGCCACCTTGGGGACAGGGGTTTATGAGCAGTTCTTC. V usage is TRBV28 and J usage is TRBJ2-1; 10 bases align to TRBD1. The V gene end was trimmed by 10 bases and the J gene end by 8 bases; junction bases not matched to a gene: 8. This CDR3 has 13 residues. Germline lookup yields CDR1 MDHEN and CDR2 SYDVKM.

The chain joins TRBV3-1 (or the pseudogene TRBV3-2) to TRBJ1-6; tentatively, D is TRBD1 (5 bases). V was trimmed by 5 bases and J by 9 bases, leaving 14 bases between them. The CDR3 contains 14 residues. Germline V gives CDR1 LGHDT, CDR2 YNNKEL (reference sequence). The CDR3 reads CASSGSIGGSPLHF. Written as DNA, the CDR3 is TGTGCCAGCAGCGGTTCCATCGGGGGTTCACCCCTCCACTTT.

The V call is TRBV10-1, the J call TRBJ1-2; tentative D call: TRBD1 (5 bases). CDR1 is WNHNN and CDR2 is SYGVQD in the germline V gene (reference sequence). This CDR3 is 13 amino acids long. The V and J ends lost 2 bases and 4 bases respectively, with 8 bases between them. Here the CDR3 reads CASSEQGRYGYTF. Written as DNA, the CDR3 is TGCGCCAGCAGTGAGCAGGGCCGCTATGGCTACACCTTC.

The sample holds many counts of this clone. The chain recombines TRBV6-5 with TRBJ1-1; the match to TRBD1 covers 9 bases. Trimming cost V 0 bases and J 5 bases; bases outside gene matches: 4. Germline CDR1 and CDR2: MNHEY and SVGAGI. CDR3 length: 15 amino acids. CDR3 sequence (DNA): TGTGCCAGCAGTTACTCGGGGGACAGGGTAACTGAAGCTTTCTTT. As protein: CASSYSGDRVTEAFF.

Comment on this clone: Other nucleotide sequences from this sample produce the same CDR3. The chain joins TRBV6-2 or TRBV6-3 to TRBJ1-2, with D hard to call. Trimming removed 0 bases from V and 4 bases from J, with 6 bases in between. Germline assignment: CDR1 MNHEY and CDR2 SVGEGT. This CDR3 is 13 amino acids long. The CDR3 loop is CASSYSRVYGYTF. The CDR3 nucleotides read TGTGCCAGCAGTTACTCGAGAGTCTATGGCTACACCTTC.

The chain couples TRBV7-3 to TRBJ2-1, with 13 nucleotides matching TRBD2. In germline, CDR1 is SGHTA, CDR2 FQGTGA. The CDR3 is made up of 17 amino acids. Germline trimming cut 4 bases from V and 0 bases from J; bases unmatched to any gene: 3. CDR3: CASSSRTSGSSYNEQFF. The CDR3 region has the DNA TGTGCCAGCAGCTCCCGGACTAGCGGGAGCTCCTACAATGAGCAGTTCTTC.

This clone came up once. As the CDR3 is not closed by the conserved phenylalanine or tryptophan, this likely results from a read error. The DNA is left out, because the CDR3 cannot be placed on it with certainty; the CDR3 is given as TCRdb lists it. V usage is TRBV28 and J usage is TRBJ1-1; the tabulated D call, TRBD1, remains unverified against the DNA. From germline, CDR1 is MDHEN and CDR2 SYDVKM. From its first to its last residue, the CDR3 has 14 amino acids. CDR3 sequence reads: CASGRDRGRIRLGV.

This clone showed up just a few times. The chain couples TRBV12-3 or TRBV12-4 to TRBJ1-1, with D perhaps matching TRBD1 (6 bases). The CDR3 covers 13 residues. V lost 6 bases to trimming and J lost 4 bases, with 12 bases between them. The CDR3 bases are TGTGCCAGCAGAAGACAGGTTGGCACTGAAGCTTTCTTT. It specifies CASRRQVGTEAFF.

V gene TRBV28 combines with J gene TRBJ2-7, with unresolved D. There are 13 residues in the CDR3. Between the trimmed V and J ends, which lost 3 bases and 2 bases, there was a span of 8 bases. Germline CDR1 and CDR2: MDHEN and SYDVKM. The CDR3 loop reads CASSFPLTYEQYF. CDR3 nucleotide sequence: TGTGCCAGCAGTTTTCCTCTGACCTACGAGCAGTACTTC.